One T cell receptor (beta chain) is described in this entry. Only in-frame clones appear in the TCRdb table, and some are missing; sequencing was by immunoSEQ multiplex PCR. The sample comprises approximately 300,000 clones, roughly 91% of which are singletons, and 1% rests with the top ten. The data belong to a study of blood T cell repertoires in COVID-19. The CDR3 loop spans 15 amino acids. Looked up from germline, CDR1 is MNHNS and CDR2 is SASEGT. V was pared by 2 bases and J by 6 bases, with 8 bases of the junction left unmatched. This chain connects TRBV6-1 to TRBJ2-3, with 7 nucleotides matching TRBD1. The sequence derives from a man aged 50 to 59 with active or convalescent COVID-19. Sequenced sample: peripheral blood. Here the CDR3 reads CASSERDRVLDTQYF. The CDR3 region has the DNA TGTGCCAGCAGTGAACGAGACAGGGTGTTGGATACGCAGTATTTT.